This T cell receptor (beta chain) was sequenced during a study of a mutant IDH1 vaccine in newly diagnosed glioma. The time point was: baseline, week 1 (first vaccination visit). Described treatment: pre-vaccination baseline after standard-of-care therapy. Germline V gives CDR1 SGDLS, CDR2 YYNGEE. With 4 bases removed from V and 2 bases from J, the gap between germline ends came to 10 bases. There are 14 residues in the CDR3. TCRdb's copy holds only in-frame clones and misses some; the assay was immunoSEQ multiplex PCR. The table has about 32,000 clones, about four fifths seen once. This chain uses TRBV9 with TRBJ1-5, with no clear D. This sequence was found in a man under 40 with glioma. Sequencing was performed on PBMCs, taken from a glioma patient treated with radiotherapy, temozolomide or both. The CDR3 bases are TGTGCCAGCAGCACCAATGCGGGCAATCAGCCCCAGCATTTT. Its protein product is CASSTNAGNQPQHF.